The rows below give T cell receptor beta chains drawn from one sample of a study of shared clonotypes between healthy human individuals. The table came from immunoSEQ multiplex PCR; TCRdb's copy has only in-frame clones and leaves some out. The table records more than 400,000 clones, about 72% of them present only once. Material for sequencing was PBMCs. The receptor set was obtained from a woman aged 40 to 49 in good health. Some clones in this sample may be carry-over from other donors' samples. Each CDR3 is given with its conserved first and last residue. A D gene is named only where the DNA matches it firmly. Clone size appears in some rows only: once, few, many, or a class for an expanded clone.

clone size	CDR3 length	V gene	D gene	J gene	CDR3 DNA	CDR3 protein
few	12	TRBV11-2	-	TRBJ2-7	TGTGCCAGCAGCTGGGGCTTCAGCGAGCAGTACTTC	CASSWGFSEQYF
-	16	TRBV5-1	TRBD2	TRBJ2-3	TGCGCCAGCAGCTTGGAGGCGGGGGTAGGCACAGATACGCAGTATTTT	CASSLEAGVGTDTQYF
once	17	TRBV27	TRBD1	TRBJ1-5	TGTGCCAGCAGTTTATGGGTCGGGACAGGGAGCAATCAGCCCCAGCATTTT	CASSLWVGTGSNQPQHF
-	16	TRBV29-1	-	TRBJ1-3	TGCAGCGTTGGGTTGACAGGCGCCAGCTCTGGAAACACCATATATTTT	CSVGLTGASSGNTIYF
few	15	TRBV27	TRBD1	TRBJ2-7	TGTGCCAGCAGTTTAAGGGGGCAGGGTCTGGGGGAGCAGTACTTC	CASSLRGQGLGEQYF
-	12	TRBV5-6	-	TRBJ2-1	TGTGCCAGCAGTATGGCGGGCTGGGAGCAGTTCTTC	CASSMAGWEQFF
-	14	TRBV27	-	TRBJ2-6	TGTGCCAGCAGTTTAAAATCTGGGGCCAACGTCCTGACTTTC	CASSLKSGANVLTF
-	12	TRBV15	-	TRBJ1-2	TGTGCCACCAGCATCAGAGGCTATGGCTACACCTTC	CATSIRGYGYTF
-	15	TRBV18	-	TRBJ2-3	TGTGCCAGCTCACCATCAAGCGGAAGCACAGATACGCAGTATTTT	CASSPSSGSTDTQYF
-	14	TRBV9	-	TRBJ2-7	TGTGCCAGCAGCGACCGGCAGATTTCCTACGAGCAGTACTTC	CASSDRQISYEQYF
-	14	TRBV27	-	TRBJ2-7	TGTGCCAGCAGTTTCCGGCGGGAAGCCTACGAGCAGTACTTC	CASSFRREAYEQYF
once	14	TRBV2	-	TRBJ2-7	TGTGCCAGCAGTGCGGTAACGGGCCACTACGAGCAGTACTTC	CASSAVTGHYEQYF
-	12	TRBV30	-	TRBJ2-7	TGTGCCTGCCAGGAGACGGTCTACGAGCAGTACTTC	CACQETVYEQYF
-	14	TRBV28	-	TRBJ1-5	TGTGCCAGCAGTTTATCGTCAAACAATCAGCCCCAGCATTTT	CASSLSSNNQPQHF
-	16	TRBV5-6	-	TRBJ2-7	TGTGCCAGCAGCTTGCTCCCCCTGAGTGGCAGCTACGAGCAGTACTTC	CASSLLPLSGSYEQYF
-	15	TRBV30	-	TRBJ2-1	TGTGCCTGGAGTTCAGGGCTAAGCTCCTACAATGAGCAGTTCTTC	CAWSSGLSSYNEQFF
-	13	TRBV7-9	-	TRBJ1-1	TGTGCCAGCAGCTTCGCAGGGGCGCCTGAAGCTTTCTTT	CASSFAGAPEAFF
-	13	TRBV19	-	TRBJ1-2	TGTGCCAGTAGTCCGGCGGCATGGGGGGGCTACACCTTC	CASSPAAWGGYTF
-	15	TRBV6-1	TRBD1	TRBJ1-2	TGTGCCAGCAGTGAAGGGAGGCAGGGGGTCTTGGGCTACACCTTC	CASSEGRQGVLGYTF
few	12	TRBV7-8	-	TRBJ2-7	TGTGCCAGCAGCTTAGAAAGTCATCAGCAGTACTTC	CASSLESHQQYF
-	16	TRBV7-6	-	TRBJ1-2	TGTGCCAGCAGCTCCGGTGGCCAGGAAAAACCCTATGGCTACACCTTC	CASSSGGQEKPYGYTF
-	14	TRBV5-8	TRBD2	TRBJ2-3	TGTGCCAGCAGCAGGACTAGAGGCGCAGATACGCAGTATTTT	CASSRTRGADTQYF
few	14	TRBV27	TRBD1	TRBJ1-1	TGTGCCAGCAGTTTAAGGGGGCCGAACACTGAAGCTTTCTTT	CASSLRGPNTEAFF
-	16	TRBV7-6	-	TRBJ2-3	TGTGCCAGCAGCTTAGTGGGGGACTTAAGCACAGATACGCAGTATTTT	CASSLVGDLSTDTQYF
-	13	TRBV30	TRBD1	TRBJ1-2	TGTGCCTGGAGTAGAGGACAGGGGTATGGCTACACCTTC	CAWSRGQGYGYTF
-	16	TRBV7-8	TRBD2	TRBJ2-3	TGTGCCAGCAGCTTAGATCGACTAGCGGACACAGATACGCAGTATTTT	CASSLDRLADTDTQYF
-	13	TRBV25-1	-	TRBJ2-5	TGTGCCAGCAGCGAGGCTGCGACGGAGACCCAGTACTTC	CASSEAATETQYF
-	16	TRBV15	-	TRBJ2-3	TGTGCCACCAGCAGAGAGGGGATTTCTAGCACAGATACGCAGTATTTT	CATSREGISSTDTQYF
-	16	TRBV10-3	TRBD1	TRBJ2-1	TGTGCCATCAGTGAGACCGGACAGGGAACCTACAATGAGCAGTTCTTC	CAISETGQGTYNEQFF
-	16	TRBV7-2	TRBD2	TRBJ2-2	TGTGCCAGCAGCACGAACCTAGCGGGACACACCGGGGAGCTGTTTTTT	CASSTNLAGHTGELFF
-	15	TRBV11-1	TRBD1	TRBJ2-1	TGTGCCAGCAGCCAATGGACAGGCGACTACAATGAGCAGTTCTTC	CASSQWTGDYNEQFF
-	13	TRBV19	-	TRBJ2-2	TGTGCCAGTTGGGACTCCCTAACCGGGGAGCTGTTTTTT	CASWDSLTGELFF
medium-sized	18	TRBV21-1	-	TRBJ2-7	TGTGCCAGCAGCAAACTTCGGGGACCCTTAAGGGGTACCTACGAGCAGTACTTC	CASSKLRGPLRGTYEQYF
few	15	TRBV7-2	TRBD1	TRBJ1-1	TGTGCCAGCAGCTGGGTACTACAGGGGGACACTGAAGCTTTCTTT	CASSWVLQGDTEAFF
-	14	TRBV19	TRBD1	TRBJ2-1	TGTGCCAGTAGGGACAGGGGTGTCGGGAATGAGCAGTTCTTC	CASRDRGVGNEQFF
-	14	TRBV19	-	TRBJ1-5	TGTGCCAGTAATCGGGGGGAAGGCAATCAGCCCCAGCATTTT	CASNRGEGNQPQHF
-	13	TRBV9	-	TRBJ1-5	TGTGCCAGCAGCGTAACGGGCCATCAGCCCCAGCATTTT	CASSVTGHQPQHF
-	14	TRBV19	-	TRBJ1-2	TGTGCCAGTAGCAGAAACGGTGAAAACTATGGCTACACCTTC	CASSRNGENYGYTF
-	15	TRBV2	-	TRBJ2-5	TGTGCCAGCAGTCCAATTATCGGGTCCGGAGAGACCCAGTACTTC	CASSPIIGSGETQYF
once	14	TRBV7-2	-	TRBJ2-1	TGTGCCAGCAGCCTGACTACCTCCTACAATGAGCAGTTCTTC	CASSLTTSYNEQFF
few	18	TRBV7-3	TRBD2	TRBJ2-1	TGTGCCAGCAGCTTTGGACTAGCGGGGCCGAGCTCCTACAATGAGCAGTTCTTC	CASSFGLAGPSSYNEQFF
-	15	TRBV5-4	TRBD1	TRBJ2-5	TGTGCCAGCAGCTTTAGAACAGGGGGCGATGAGACCCAGTACTTC	CASSFRTGGDETQYF